This TCR beta chain was documented in a study of T cell changes during pregnancy in multiple sclerosis. The CDR3 length is 17 residues. In germline, CDR1 is SNHLY, CDR2 FYNNEI. The J segment lost 4 bases and the V segment lost 0 bases, leaving 7 bases of the junction unmatched. Sequencing used immunoSEQ multiplex PCR; TCRdb keeps in-frame clones, though not all of them. The table has fewer than 55,000 clones, almost 90% seen once. This chain uses TRBV2 with TRBJ2-1; 9 bases fit TRBD1. Specimen: peripheral blood, collected after pregnancy. The TCR was taken from a female donor in good health, enrolled as a control in a pregnancy study. The CDR3 is CASSEAVGTGRYNEQFF. CDR3 sequence (DNA): TGTGCCAGCAGTGAAGCGGTTGGGACAGGGCGGTACAATGAGCAGTTCTTC.